A single sample is the source of the 5 T cell receptor beta chains below, sequenced in a study of blood T cell repertoires in COVID-19. Profiled with immunoSEQ multiplex PCR; TCRdb holds only in-frame clones, not every one. The sample holds approximately 350,000 clones; around 90% are singletons and the top ten take about 3.5%. The sequenced sample consisted of peripheral blood. The receptors originated from a young woman who had recovered from COVID-19.

The chain combines TRBV9 with TRBJ2-5, with TRBD1 matching over 9 bases. Germline V gene data show CDR1 as SGDLS and CDR2 as YYNGEE. V gave up 0 bases and J gave up 2 bases; unmatched junction bases: 11. The CDR3 spans 18 residues. Here the CDR3 DNA reads TGTGCCAGCAGCGTAGCTGTGACAGGGGGGTTGGGACAAGAGACCCAGTACTTC. It yields the protein CASSVAVTGGLGQETQYF.

The V and J genes are TRBV21-1 and TRBJ1-1; the table's D call, TRBD1, was not checked against the DNA. TRBV21-1 is termed a pseudogene. The CDR3 loop spans 16 amino acids. CDR3 bases: TGTGCCAGCAGCAAAGAGGCACAGGGGGCTTATACTGAAGCTTTCTTT. Encoded protein: CASSKEAQGAYTEAFF.

V usage is TRBV6-5 and J usage is TRBJ1-2; D is perhaps TRBD1 (5 bases). The CDR3 totals 12 residues. The germline V gene has CDR1 MNHEY and CDR2 SVGAGI. Trimming left V 11 bases short and J 6 bases short, with 16 bases between. The CDR3 bases are TGTGCCGGGGCGGGGCTCACACATGGCTACACCTTC. It specifies CAGAGLTHGYTF.

CDR3 DNA sequence: TGCAGTGCTAGTAGCGGGGCCAACAATGAGCAGTTCTTC. This codes for CSASSGANNEQFF. The rearrangement uses TRBV20-1 and TRBJ2-1, with 8 bases fitting TRBD2. CDR1 and CDR2 from the germline V gene are DFQATT and SNEGSKA (reference sequence). Losses at the gene ends were 3 bases for V and 5 bases for J; bases not matched to a gene: 3. This CDR3 is 13 amino acids long.

The rearrangement links TRBV7-9 to TRBJ1-4; unclear D gene. Trimming left V 4 bases short and J 0 bases short, with 6 bases between. The germline V gene encodes CDR1 SEHNR and CDR2 FQNEAQ (reference sequence). CDR3 length: 14 residues. Here the CDR3 DNA reads TGTGCCAGCAGCTCAGAAGCAACTAATGAAAAACTGTTTTTT. It codes for CASSSEATNEKLFF.